Below are 9 T cell receptor beta chains sequenced from a single sample in a study of blood T cell repertoires in COVID-19. This table comes from immunoSEQ multiplex PCR, and its TCRdb copy is limited to in-frame clones, with some not included. This sample has about 180,000 clones, with roughly 87% found just once. Material for sequencing was PBMCs or T cells enriched from blood (not recorded which). The receptors come from a human donor with acute COVID-19. The donor label of this sample is uncertain.

The chain recombines TRBV5-1 with TRBJ2-3; 13 bases agree with TRBD2. CDR3 length: 18 residues. Germline loops: CDR1 SGHRS, CDR2 YFSETQ. The V segment lost 4 bases and the J segment 0 bases; nucleotides outside the gene matches: 8. CDR3 in amino acids: CASSPGLAGDVSTDTQYF. CDR3 sequence (DNA): TGCGCCAGCAGCCCCGGACTAGCGGGGGACGTTAGCACAGATACGCAGTATTTT.

This chain connects TRBV7-9 to TRBJ2-1; 9 bases are a match to TRBD1. The ends lost 4 bases at V and 8 bases at J; junction bases unmatched: 12. Germline CDR1 reads SEHNR; CDR2 reads FQNEAQ (reference sequence). CDR3 length: 16 residues. The CDR3 sequence: CASSWYPTGGEDEQFF. Written as DNA, the CDR3 is TGTGCCAGCAGCTGGTACCCGACAGGGGGAGAGGATGAGCAGTTCTTC.

The chain recombines TRBV20-1 with TRBJ2-1; D might be TRBD1 (5 bases). The V and J ends lost 5 bases and 7 bases respectively, with 9 bases between them. Germline CDR1 and CDR2: DFQATT and SNEGSKA (reference sequence). The CDR3 consists of 11 residues. The CDR3 sequence: CSADQGNEQFF. As DNA, the CDR3 is TGCAGTGCTGACCAGGGTAATGAGCAGTTCTTC.

The chain uses TRBV10-1 and TRBJ2-3; D possibly corresponds to TRBD1 (5 bases). V lost 7 bases and J lost 5, with 16 bases in between. CDR1 and CDR2 from the germline V gene are WNHNN and SYGVQD (reference sequence). The CDR3 consists of 14 residues. The CDR3 DNA is TGCGCCAGCACTTCCCGACAGAGCCGAGATACGCAGTATTTT. Its translation is CASTSRQSRDTQYF.

The V gene is TRBV30, the J gene TRBJ1-6, with 11 bases matching TRBD1. The germline CDR1 and CDR2 sequences are GTSNPN and SVGIG (reference sequence). The V and J ends lost 0 bases and 9 bases, in that order; junction bases with no gene match: 4. This CDR3 is built from 15 residues. The CDR3 is CAWSVQGTGGSPLHF. The CDR3 DNA sequence: TGTGCCTGGAGTGTTCAGGGGACAGGGGGTTCACCCCTCCACTTT.

The DNA for the CDR3 is TGTGCCATTCGTCCCCAGGTGGACACTGAAGCTTTCTTT. Protein: CAIRPQVDTEAFF. This sequence joins TRBV10-3 and TRBJ1-1; D ambiguous. From germline, CDR1 is ENHRY and CDR2 SYGVKD. The CDR3 extends over 13 amino acids. With 9 bases removed from V and 3 bases from J, the gap between germline ends came to 14 bases.

This clone was detected only once. This chain links TRBV6-5 with TRBJ2-7, with a weak D call TRBD1 (6 bases). The length of the CDR3 is 12 residues. The V gene lost 5 bases and the J gene lost 7 bases, with 12 bases spanning the gap. The germline CDR1 and CDR2 sequences are MNHEY and SVGAGI. The CDR3 loop reads CASSTTGLEQYF. The CDR3, as DNA: TGTGCCAGCAGTACCACAGGGTTAGAGCAGTACTTC.

This clone was counted between two and nine times. V and J are TRBV19 and TRBJ1-1; no clear D gene. Germline lookup yields CDR1 LNHDA and CDR2 SQIVND (reference sequence). Trimming pared 5 bases from V and 1 base from J, leaving 11 bases between. CDR3 size: 14 residues. The CDR3 bases are TGTGCCAGTAGTTTAGTGAACAGGAACACTGAAGCTTTCTTT. This codes for CASSLVNRNTEAFF.

The sample holds one count of this clone. The V gene is TRBV9, the J gene TRBJ2-7; the match to TRBD1 covers 7 bases. V lost 0 bases to trimming and J lost 0 bases; unmatched junction nucleotides: 0. Germline V gives CDR1 SGDLS, CDR2 YYNGEE. The CDR3 contains 14 residues. CDR3 bases: TGTGCCAGCAGCGTAGAGGGGGCCTCCTACGAGCAGTACTTC. It yields the protein CASSVEGASYEQYF.